These 12 T cell receptor beta chains originate from one sample sequenced in a study of blood T cells in healthy people across ages. A second PCR, run for about 6 to 11 cycles, used a sample-barcoded 5' primer plus a J-beta primer mix. In TCRdb, the 5' RACE reads were re-called with MiXCR into one record per CDR3 protein. The sample has just under 550,000 distinct CDR3 sequences, 20% to 30% seen once; the top ten hold roughly 10%. These data were also reused for a study on T cells of mothers and their children.

The source material was blood. The receptors were gathered from a boy aged 5-17 years in good health.

V and J are TRBV11-1 and TRBJ2-1; D tentatively reads TRBD1 or TRBD2 (5 bases each). The J call may not be correct, given that the DNA end is closer to TRBJ2-5. Germline V gene data show CDR1 as SGHAT and CDR2 as FQDESV (reference sequence). The CDR3 is 14 residues long. This CDR3 reads CASSLWGAGETQYF. CDR3 DNA sequence: TGTGCCAGCAGCTTATGGGGCGCGGGAGAGACCCAGTACTTC.

The table lists this clonotype with a few counts. The chain recombines TRBV20-1 with TRBJ2-3; D might be TRBD2 (6 bases). The CDR3 contains 14 residues. V dropped 1 base and J dropped 3 bases, with 11 bases sitting between them. Germline CDR1 and CDR2: DFQATT and SNEGSKA (reference sequence). The chain's CDR3 is CSARGPAGTDTQYF. The CDR3 bases are TGCAGTGCTAGAGGCCCGGCGGGGACAGATACGCAGTATTTT.

The V call is TRBV28, the J call TRBJ2-7, with D possibly being TRBD2 (5 bases). Germline V gene lookup returns CDR1 MDHEN and CDR2 SYDVKM. Trimming pared 3 bases from V and 2 bases from J, leaving 11 bases between. This CDR3 is 14 amino acids long. In DNA, the CDR3 is TGTGCCAGCAGTTTGTCGGGGATCCCCTACGAGCAGTACTTC. This encodes CASSLSGIPYEQYF.

This clonotype was seen a handful of times. The V call is TRBV5-1, the J call TRBJ1-4, with 8 bases aligning to TRBD1. Germline V lookup: CDR1 SGHRS, CDR2 YFSETQ. This CDR3 contains 17 residues. V lost 4 bases, J lost 10 bases, and 18 bases stayed unmatched. Here the CDR3 reads CASSVSVPQGAVRKLFF. For the CDR3, the DNA is TGCGCCAGCAGCGTATCGGTGCCTCAGGGGGCTGTGAGAAAACTGTTTTTT. Variable domain in full (rest from reference TRBV5-1 and TRBJ1-4): KAGVTQTPRYLIKTRGQQVTLSCSPISGHRSVSWYQQTPGQGLQFLFEYFSETQRNKGNFPGRFSGRQFSNSRSEMNVSTLELGDSALYLCASSVSVPQGAVRKLFFGSGTQLSVL.

The chain uses TRBV6-5 and TRBJ1-3, with a tentative D call TRBD1 (5 bases). V was cut by 5 bases and J by 8 bases, with 31 bases left in between. The CDR3 runs 19 residues. The germline gives CDR1 MNHEY, CDR2 SVGAGI. CDR3 nucleotide sequence: TGTGCCAGCAGTCACCCATTACTCCCTTGGGGACCGAGCCCAGACACCATATATTTT. Amino acid sequence: CASSHPLLPWGPSPDTIYF.

The CDR3 is CASSQVLTSGSGYNEQFF. Written as DNA, the CDR3 is TGCGCCAGCAGCCAAGTCCTAACAAGCGGGAGCGGCTACAATGAGCAGTTCTTC. The V and J genes are TRBV4-1 and TRBJ2-1; TRBD2 aligns across 8 bases. CDR1 MGHRA and CDR2 YSYEKL come from the germline V gene. The V segment lost 1 base and the J segment 3 bases; nucleotides outside the gene matches: 11. The CDR3 consists of 18 residues.

This clonotype has at least ten counts. The chain carries TRBV28 and TRBJ2-5; D possibly matches TRBD1 or TRBD2 (5 bases each). The DNA end lines up better with TRBJ2-1; the J call may be wrong. The germline V gene has CDR1 MDHEN and CDR2 SYDVKM. This CDR3 spans 13 amino acids. CDR3 loop: CASSLSGTTTQFF. DNA for the CDR3: TGTGCCAGCAGTTTATCGGGGACCACAACGCAGTTCTTC.

The chain employs TRBV28 and TRBJ2-1, with 11 bases identical to TRBD2. The CDR3 has 16 amino acids. Trimming at V came to 3 bases and at J to 7 bases, leaving 8 bases not matched to a gene. Germline V CDR1 and CDR2: MDHEN, SYDVKM. CDR3 sequence (DNA): TGTGCCAGCAGTTTCCAACTAGCGGGAGAAGGGAATGAGCAGTTCTTC. Translating it yields CASSFQLAGEGNEQFF.

The chain uses TRBV5-4 and TRBJ2-3; TRBD1 or TRBD2 may be the D gene (5 bases each). This CDR3 has 14 residues. In germline, CDR1 is SGHNT, CDR2 YYREEE (reference sequence). Trimming stripped 3 bases from V and 3 bases from J, with 11 bases between. CDR3 sequence: CASSSTWGTDTQYF. As DNA, the CDR3 is TGTGCCAGCAGCTCGACGTGGGGGACAGATACGCAGTATTTT.

A few counts support this clonotype. The chain carries TRBV20-1 and TRBJ1-2; unclear D gene. The CDR3 runs to 12 residues. Germline values: CDR1 DFQATT, CDR2 SNEGSKA (reference sequence). Trimming pared 7 bases from V and 0 bases from J, leaving 9 bases between. Here the CDR3 DNA reads TGCAGTGGGTTACCAGCTAACTATGGCTACACCTTC. Translated, it gives CSGLPANYGYTF.

The rearrangement joins TRBV20-1 to TRBJ2-5, with D perhaps TRBD1 or TRBD2 (6 bases each). CDR3 length: 15 amino acids. The ends were cut back, 6 bases at V and 1 base at J, with 18 bases in the middle. Germline CDR1 reads DFQATT; CDR2 reads SNEGSKA (reference sequence). The CDR3 DNA reads TGCAGTGCCCCGAAACCGGGGGCCCGCCAAGAGACCCAGTACTTC. Amino acid sequence: CSAPKPGARQETQYF.

This sequence joins TRBV6-4 and TRBJ2-3; D is unclear. This CDR3 comprises 13 residues. Trimming shortened V by 2 bases and J by 2 bases, and 5 bases separated the two germline ends. The V gene's germline CDR1 is MRHNA and CDR2 SNTAGT. The DNA for the CDR3 is TGTGCCAGCAGTGACGCCTCCACAGATACGCAGTATTTT. Translated, it gives CASSDASTDTQYF.